The 27 T cell receptor beta chains listed next were all sequenced from one sample in a study of blood T cell repertoires in COVID-19 (TCRdb year 2020). Receptors were amplified or captured by the immunoSEQ multiplex PCR assay. Entries here come from immuneACCESS through TCRdb and include only in-frame sequences with V and J called. Some clones fail to appear in such tables; in the studies checked, an unresolved V gene covers under half of the shortfall, and the cause of the remainder is unknown. The sample table lists about 370,000 clones, around 91% of them with a count of one. The ten biggest clones cover roughly 0.99% of the sample. Sequencing was carried out using PBMCs or T cells enriched from blood (not recorded which). The source is a man younger than 30 who had recovered from COVID-19.

The J gene is TRBJ1-2, the V gene TRBV7-9; D is unresolved. The CDR3 has 13 residues. Between the trimmed V and J ends, which lost 1 base and 5 bases, there was a span of 8 bases. Germline values: CDR1 SEHNR, CDR2 FQNEAQ (reference sequence). CDR3 loop: CASSLDAGYGYTF. CDR3 coding DNA: TGTGCCAGCAGCTTAGATGCGGGTTATGGCTACACCTTC.

The DNA of the CDR3 is TGTGCCAGTAGTGCCCACCTGGGGAGGGCTGAAGCTTTCTTT. It specifies CASSAHLGRAEAFF. This chain connects TRBV19 to TRBJ1-1; D is uncertain. Trimming pared 5 bases from V and 6 bases from J, leaving 16 bases between. The CDR3 spans 14 residues. Germline V gene data show CDR1 as LNHDA and CDR2 as SQIVND (reference sequence).

This sequence joins TRBV5-1 and TRBJ2-1, with D perhaps matching TRBD1 (6 bases). V was pared by 2 bases and J by 5 bases, with 17 bases between. This CDR3 has 16 amino acids. Per germline, CDR1 SGHRS and CDR2 YFSETQ. The CDR3, as DNA: TGCGCCAGCAGCTTATTACCGGGACACTTTAACAATGAGCAGTTCTTC. It codes for CASSLLPGHFNNEQFF.

In nucleotides, the CDR3 is TGTGCCAGTAGTACAACAGATAGGCTTCGATCCGCCTACAATGAGCAGTTCTTC. Residues: CASSTTDRLRSAYNEQFF. The chain links TRBV19 to TRBJ2-1; unclear D gene. Trimming shortened V by 4 bases and J by 2 bases, and 21 bases separated the two germline ends. In germline, CDR1 is LNHDA, CDR2 SQIVND (reference sequence). The CDR3 totals 18 residues. The full variable domain, completed using reference TRBV19 and TRBJ2-1, is DGGITQSPKYLFRKEGQNVTLSCEQNLNHDAMYWYRQDPGQGLRLIYYSQIVNDFQKGDIAEGYSVSREKKESFPLTVTSAQKNPTAFYLCASSTTDRLRSAYNEQFFGPGTRLTVL.

This clone came up a few times. For the CDR3, the DNA is TGTGCCAGAAGCTTGACCTCTGCTTTTCCCAGGTTTTCCTACGAGCAGTACTTC. Protein: CARSLTSAFPRFSYEQYF. The gene calls are TRBV5-3 and TRBJ2-7, with D hard to call. TRBV5-3 is an ORF, and what it does is uncertain. V shed 1 base and J shed 1 base, with 21 bases lying between them. The CDR3 is 18 residues long.

This clone was seen a single time. The rearrangement links TRBV5-1 to TRBJ2-3; maybe TRBD2 (6 bases). The CDR3 is 13 residues long. V was shortened by 2 bases and J by 5 bases, with 9 bases between the two germline ends. Germline CDR1 reads SGHRS; CDR2 reads YFSETQ. CDR3 DNA: TGCGCCAGCAGCTTTAAGGGAGGAGATACGCAGTATTTT. Translating it yields CASSFKGGDTQYF.

This clone was recorded once. This sequence joins TRBV27 and TRBJ2-1, with TRBD2 matching 11 bases. CDR1 and CDR2 (germline): MNHEY, SMNVEV (reference sequence). J gave up 9 bases and V 3 bases, and 10 bases lay outside the gene matches. The CDR3 sequence is 16 residues long. The chain's CDR3 is CASSFRLAGPDGEQFF. Written as DNA, the CDR3 is TGTGCCAGCAGTTTCCGACTAGCGGGACCCGACGGTGAGCAGTTCTTC.

The chain couples TRBV28 to TRBJ1-1, with D possibly matching TRBD1 (6 bases). V shed 7 bases and J shed 0 bases, with 18 bases lying between them. The CDR3 contains 16 residues. The germline gives CDR1 MDHEN, CDR2 SYDVKM. CDR3 bases: TGTGCCAGCACCTTAACAGGGCTTGGGATGAACACTGAAGCTTTCTTT. Its translation: CASTLTGLGMNTEAFF.

This clone was picked up a small number of times. The same CDR3 can be traced to other DNA sequences in this sample. The V gene is TRBV18, the J gene TRBJ2-3; no firm D call. The CDR3 is 13 residues long. CDR1 is KGHSH and CDR2 is LQKENI in the germline V gene. The germline V and J ends were trimmed by 3 bases and 0 bases, with 4 bases remaining between them. CDR3 in DNA: TGTGCCAGCTCACCTCCTAGCACAGATACGCAGTATTTT. Protein sequence: CASSPPSTDTQYF. The full variable domain, with the rest looked up from reference TRBV18 and TRBJ2-3, is NAGVMQNPRHLVRRRGQEARLRCSPMKGHSHVYWYRQLPEEGLKFMVYLQKENIIDESGMPKERFSAEFPKEGPSILRIQQVVRGDSAAYFCASSPPSTDTQYFGPGTRLTVL.

The gene calls are TRBV25-1 and TRBJ1-6; possibly TRBD1 for D (5 bases). V was cut by 3 bases and J by 10 bases, with 10 bases left in between. CDR3 length equals 13 residues. The V gene's germline CDR1 is MGHDK and CDR2 SYGVNS. CDR3 DNA: TGTGCCAGCAGTGATTTGGGGGGGTCACCCCTCCACTTT. It encodes CASSDLGGSPLHF. Variable domain in full (rest from reference TRBV25-1 and TRBJ1-6): EADIYQTPRYLVIGTGKKITLECSQTMGHDKMYWYQQDPGMELHLIHYSYGVNSTEKGDLSSESTVSRIRTEHFPLTLESARPSHTSQYLCASSDLGGSPLHFGNGTRLTVT.

Here the CDR3 DNA reads TGTGCCAGCAGTTATCGACAGAAGAATCAGCCCCAGCATTTT. Its translation is CASSYRQKNQPQHF. The chain is built from TRBV6-2 or TRBV6-3 and TRBJ1-5; tentative D call: TRBD1 (5 bases). There are 14 residues in the CDR3. Trimming left V 3 bases short and J 4 bases short, with 10 bases between. Per germline, CDR1 MNHEY and CDR2 SVGEGT.

The rearrangement joins TRBV29-1 to TRBJ1-1; 7 bases agree with TRBD1. With 7 bases clipped from V and 1 base from J, the junction kept 3 bases outside the gene matches. Germline loops: CDR1 SQVTM, CDR2 ANQGSEA. The length of the CDR3 is 12 residues. CDR3 sequence (DNA): TGCAGCGCCGGACAGGAGAACACTGAAGCTTTCTTT. The encoded protein is CSAGQENTEAFF.

J is TRBJ2-5 and V is TRBV25-1; the D is unclear. V was trimmed by 1 base and J by 4 bases, leaving 10 bases between them. The CDR3 extends over 14 amino acids. Germline lookup yields CDR1 MGHDK and CDR2 SYGVNS. The chain's CDR3 is CASSELEYAETQYF. The CDR3, as DNA: TGTGCCAGCAGTGAATTGGAGTACGCAGAGACCCAGTACTTC.

The V and J genes are TRBV9 and TRBJ1-5, with D perhaps matching TRBD1 (5 bases). The germline gives CDR1 SGDLS, CDR2 YYNGEE. The CDR3 extends over 15 amino acids. Trimming took 2 bases from V and 3 from J, leaving 12 bases between them. The CDR3 is CASSVGPGNNQPQHF. In DNA form, the CDR3 reads TGTGCCAGCAGCGTCGGGCCAGGGAACAATCAGCCCCAGCATTTT. The full variable domain, in which reference TRBV9 and TRBJ1-5 provide the parts outside the CDR3, is DSGVTQTPKHLITATGQRVTLRCSPRSGDLSVYWYQQSLDQGLQFLIQYYNGEERAKGNILERFSAQQFPDLHSELNLSSLELGDSALYFCASSVGPGNNQPQHFGDGTRLSIL.

The chain carries TRBV28 and TRBJ1-2, with unresolved D. CDR1 is MDHEN and CDR2 is SYDVKM in the germline V gene. V lost 6 bases, J lost 6 bases, and 11 bases lay in between. This CDR3 contains 12 residues. DNA for the CDR3: TGTGCCAGCAGCAGCACAGCTAATGGCTACACCTTC. Translating gives CASSSTANGYTF.

CDR3 sequence: CASSPGQGYGYTF. For the CDR3, the DNA is TGTGCCAGCAGCCCCGGACAGGGTTATGGCTACACCTTC. The chain carries TRBV7-3 and TRBJ1-2, with 8 bases matching TRBD1. With 5 bases clipped from V and 5 bases from J, the junction kept 4 bases outside the gene matches. Germline-derived CDR1 and CDR2 are SGHTA and FQGTGA. The CDR3 covers 13 residues.

CDR3 nucleotides: TGCAGCGTGGAGTGGAGGTACGACACTGAAGCTTTCTTT. Amino acids: CSVEWRYDTEAFF. The V and J genes are TRBV29-1 and TRBJ1-1; D is unresolved. CDR3 length: 13 residues. Trimming shortened V by 6 bases and J by 3 bases, and 14 bases separated the two germline ends. Germline assignment: CDR1 SQVTM and CDR2 ANQGSEA.

This clone was counted a single time. The chain carries TRBV5-1 and TRBJ1-1; a weak D match, TRBD1 (5 bases). The ends were cut back, 0 bases at V and 0 bases at J, with 12 bases in the middle. The CDR3 spans 16 residues. Germline V gene sequence: CDR1 SGHRS, CDR2 YFSETQ. The CDR3 is CASSLVGGAMNTEAFF. The CDR3 DNA reads as TGCGCCAGCAGCTTGGTAGGTGGGGCGATGAACACTGAAGCTTTCTTT.

The V call is TRBV30, the J call TRBJ2-7; possibly TRBD1 for D (6 bases). Trimming took 2 bases from V and 2 from J, leaving 13 bases between them. This CDR3 has 14 residues. Germline lookup yields CDR1 GTSNPN and CDR2 SVGIG (reference sequence). CDR3 loop: CAWSTRQVTYEQYF. CDR3 nucleotides: TGTGCCTGGAGTACCAGACAGGTTACCTACGAGCAGTACTTC.

The rearrangement links TRBV19 to TRBJ1-1; possible D gene TRBD1, 5 bases. V dropped 4 bases and J dropped 4 bases, with 13 bases sitting between them. This CDR3 region has 14 residues. In germline, CDR1 is LNHDA, CDR2 SQIVND (reference sequence). The DNA of the CDR3 is TGTGCCAGTAGTACCAAGGCGGGGGGCACTGAAGCTTTCTTT. Translating it yields CASSTKAGGTEAFF.

The rearrangement uses TRBV19 and TRBJ1-4; no clear D gene. Germline lookup yields CDR1 LNHDA and CDR2 SQIVND (reference sequence). The CDR3 spans 16 residues. V was pared by 7 bases and J by 3 bases, with 18 bases between. The CDR3 region has the DNA TGTGCCAGTACCAAATTACCCGGGGTGGCTAATGAAAAACTGTTTTTT. Translating gives CASTKLPGVANEKLFF.

The chain combines TRBV28 with TRBJ1-5; the D gene is possibly TRBD1 (6 bases). Germline V gives CDR1 MDHEN, CDR2 SYDVKM. This CDR3 contains 16 residues. The V end was cut by 3 bases, the J end by 9 bases, with 21 bases between. Here the CDR3 reads CASSFFGGGPRSPQHF. The CDR3 DNA reads TGTGCCAGCAGTTTTTTTGGTGGGGGCCCCCGTTCGCCCCAGCATTTT.

This chain links TRBV30 with TRBJ1-6; D remains unclear. Trimming left V 8 bases short and J 10 bases short, with 21 bases between. CDR1 and CDR2 (germline): GTSNPN, SVGIG (reference sequence). The length of the CDR3 is 14 residues. The CDR3, as DNA: TGTGCCATTGGGCGTCGGGGTCTCCAATCACCCCTCCACTTT. The encoded protein is CAIGRRGLQSPLHF.

This clone was detected once. V is TRBV29-1 and J is TRBJ2-5, with D perhaps matching TRBD2 (6 bases). This CDR3 region has 12 residues. Germline V gene sequence: CDR1 SQVTM, CDR2 ANQGSEA. The V end lost 7 bases, the J end lost 4 bases, and 13 bases lay between the germline ends. The CDR3 is CSGTWRGETQYF. CDR3 DNA sequence: TGCAGCGGGACTTGGAGGGGAGAGACCCAGTACTTC. The full variable domain, with the rest looked up from reference TRBV29-1 and TRBJ2-5, is SAVISQKPSRDICQRGTSLTIQCQVDSQVTMMFWYRQQPGQSLTLIATANQGSEATYESGFVIDKFPISRPNLTFSTLTVSNMSPEDSSIYLCSGTWRGETQYFGPGTRLLVL.

This chain connects TRBV7-2 to TRBJ2-1, with D perhaps matching TRBD2 (6 bases). The V gene lost 0 bases and the J gene lost 10 bases, with 19 bases spanning the gap. Looked up from germline, CDR1 is SGHTA and CDR2 is FQGNSA. The CDR3 is 16 amino acids. The CDR3 region is CASSLALGRGVGEQFF. CDR3 coding DNA: TGTGCCAGCAGCTTAGCGCTGGGGCGCGGGGTGGGGGAGCAGTTCTTC.

This clone has just one count. V usage is TRBV6-5 and J usage is TRBJ1-6; D is perhaps TRBD1 (5 bases). With 0 bases removed from V and 7 bases from J, the gap between germline ends came to 13 bases. Per the germline V gene, CDR1 is MNHEY and CDR2 is SVGAGI. This CDR3 has 16 residues. CDR3 sequence reads: CASSYSEGRGNSPLHF. The CDR3 nucleotides are TGTGCCAGCAGTTACTCGGAGGGACGCGGGAATTCACCCCTCCACTTT.

The chain uses TRBV4-3 and TRBJ2-1, with 12 bases that match TRBD2. Germline CDR1 is LGHNA and CDR2 is YSLEER. The junction had 13 bases not matched to a gene; V was cut back by 4 bases and J by 3 bases. The CDR3 runs to 19 residues. This CDR3 reads CASSRDPYGTSGYYNEQFF. In DNA form, the CDR3 reads TGCGCCAGCAGCCGGGATCCCTATGGGACTAGCGGGTACTACAATGAGCAGTTCTTC.